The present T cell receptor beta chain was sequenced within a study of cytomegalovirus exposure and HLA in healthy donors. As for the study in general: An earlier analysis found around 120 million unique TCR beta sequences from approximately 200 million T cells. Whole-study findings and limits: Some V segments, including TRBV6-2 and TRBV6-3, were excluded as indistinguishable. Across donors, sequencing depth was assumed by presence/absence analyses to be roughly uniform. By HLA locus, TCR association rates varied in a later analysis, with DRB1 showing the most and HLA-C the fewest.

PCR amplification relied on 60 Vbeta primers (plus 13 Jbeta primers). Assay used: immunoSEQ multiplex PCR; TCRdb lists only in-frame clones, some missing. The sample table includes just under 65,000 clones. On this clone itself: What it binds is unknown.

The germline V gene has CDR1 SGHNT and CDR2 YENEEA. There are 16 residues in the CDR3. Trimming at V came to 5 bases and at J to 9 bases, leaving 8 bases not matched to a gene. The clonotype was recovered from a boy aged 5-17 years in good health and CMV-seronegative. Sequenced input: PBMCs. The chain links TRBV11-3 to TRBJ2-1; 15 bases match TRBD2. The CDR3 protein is CASSPGTSGGRGEQFF. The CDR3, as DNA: TGTGCCAGCAGCCCAGGGACTAGCGGGGGGCGTGGTGAGCAGTTCTTC.